This T cell receptor (beta chain) was found in a study of blood T cells in healthy people across ages. Alongside a J-beta primer mix, a sample-barcoded 5' primer served in a second PCR lasting 7 to 11 cycles. Paired-end reads containing CDR3 totaled no fewer than 3 million for each sample. In TCRdb, the 5' RACE reads were re-called with MiXCR into one record per CDR3 protein. There are about a million distinct CDR3 sequences in the sample; approximately 38% occur only once, and around 12% lies in the top ten. The CDR3 length is 15 residues. Unmatched junction bases numbered 12, after V lost 5 bases and J lost 7 bases. CDR1 is MNHEY and CDR2 is SMNVEV in the germline V gene (reference sequence).

The receptor's source is a man between 18 and 35 years old in good health. The sequencing sample was made of blood. The chain has TRBV27 and TRBJ2-5; TRBD2 agrees at 8 bases. This chain's CDR3 is CASSTHAAGGGTQYF. CDR3 DNA: TGTGCCAGCAGTACTCATGCCGCGGGGGGAGGGACCCAGTACTTC.